The T cell receptor beta chain under discussion was sequenced for a study of cytomegalovirus exposure and HLA in healthy donors. Overall study context: Researchers found that about four fifths of fewer than 450 genotyped donors fell within the Caucasian-associated ancestry cluster.

Trimming removed 2 bases at V and 4 bases at J, with 16 bases between. The CDR3 length is 15 residues. Per germline, CDR1 SGHNT and CDR2 YYREEE (reference sequence). Regarding the study as a whole: As a later analysis revealed, the rate of TCR association differed by HLA locus, with DRB1 most and HLA-C fewest. The investigators catalogued 164 TCR beta chains as cytomegalovirus-associated. Rarity marked most TCR sequences, yet some public TCRs occurred in many donors.

The primer mix had 60 Vbeta and 13 Jbeta primers. Assay: immunoSEQ multiplex PCR; the TCRdb copy retains only in-frame clones and omits some. The sample contains 100,000 to 150,000 clones, about four fifths of which appear only once. Concerning this clone: The antigen remains unidentified.

Sequencing input: PBMCs. This chain links TRBV5-4 with TRBJ2-7, with D perhaps matching TRBD2 (6 bases). This receptor was identified in a woman in her forties in good health and CMV-seronegative. CDR3 loop: CASSFGTGGTYEQYF. The CDR3 coding sequence is TGTGCCAGCAGCTTTGGTACGGGTGGGACTTACGAGCAGTACTTC.